This T cell receptor (beta chain) was captured in a study of cytomegalovirus exposure and HLA in healthy donors. PCR amplification relied on 60 Vbeta primers (plus 13 Jbeta primers). The table came from immunoSEQ multiplex PCR; TCRdb's copy has only in-frame clones and leaves some out. The sample lists approximately 160,000 clones, more than 70% occurring once. V dropped 1 base and J dropped 2; count of bases not matched to a gene: 3. Germline V gene lookup returns CDR1 SGHNT and CDR2 YYREEE (reference sequence). CDR3 size: 16 residues. Study outcomes and limitations: Differences between HLA loci emerged in a later analysis of TCR association rates, with DRB1 most and HLA-C fewest. Association of a missense DCLRE1C variant with TCR beta V- and J-gene trimming was reported in a later analysis.

A word on this clone: Its antigen is unidentified.

The V and J genes are TRBV5-4 and TRBJ2-3; 11 nucleotides line up with TRBD2. The TCR originated in a boy younger than 10 in good health and CMV-seronegative. Source material: PBMCs. Written as DNA, the CDR3 is TGTGCCAGCAGCTTGTCGGGACTAGCGGCCACAGATACGCAGTATTTT. This sequence encodes CASSLSGLAATDTQYF.